The 5 T cell receptor beta chains in this list originate from one sample, sequenced in a study of T-cell reconstitution after alpha-beta-depleted transplantation in children. The library targeted TCRbeta and was prepared with unique molecular identifiers. A single record per CDR3 protein comes from TCRdb applying MiXCR to the PCR reads. The repertoire includes some 70,000 distinct CDR3 sequences, about 7.3% of them detected once, and approximately 2.3% sits in the top ten. Material: PBMCs from the stem cell graft donor, obtained from the stem cell graft. The receptors originated from a human donor who donated a stem cell graft to a child with acute lymphoblastic leukemia.

The chain recombines TRBV7-9 with TRBJ2-5; 7 nucleotides match TRBD2. Trimming took 5 bases from V and 1 from J; bases not matched to a gene: 10. Germline CDR1 reads SEHNR; CDR2 reads FQNEAQ (reference sequence). The CDR3 contains 16 residues. This CDR3 reads CASSAPSRGIQETQYF. In DNA form, the CDR3 reads TGTGCCAGCAGCGCTCCCTCGCGGGGGATCCAAGAGACCCAGTACTTC.

This clonotype was seen many times. The chain uses TRBV11-2 and TRBJ2-7, with 11 bases fitting TRBD2. Looked up from germline, CDR1 is SGHAT and CDR2 is FQNNGV. This CDR3 spans 19 amino acids. V lost 6 bases to trimming and J lost 3 bases; unmatched junction nucleotides: 19. DNA for the CDR3: TGTGCCAGCAGTTCCCTGTCGCCGACTAGCGGGATCAGGGACTACGAGCAGTACTTC. It is translated as CASSSLSPTSGIRDYEQYF.

In this sample, this clonotype turned up a few times. The chain links TRBV29-1 to TRBJ1-4, with D unclear. Trimming took 5 bases from V and 7 from J, leaving 14 bases between them. The CDR3 has 13 amino acids. In germline, CDR1 is SQVTM, CDR2 ANQGSEA. The CDR3 region has the DNA TGCAGCGTTCAGGTCGGGGAGGGTGAAAAACTGTTTTTT. Its translation is CSVQVGEGEKLFF.

There are many counts of this clonotype. The chain recombines TRBV7-3 with TRBJ2-3; 7 nucleotides agree with TRBD1. Germline-derived CDR1 and CDR2 are SGHTA and FQGTGA. There are 16 residues in the CDR3. V trimming: 6 bases; J trimming: 4 bases; junction bases outside the gene matches: 13. The CDR3 spells CASSRDSTKVPDTQYF. Here the CDR3 DNA reads TGTGCCAGCAGTCGGGACAGTACCAAAGTTCCAGATACGCAGTATTTT.

This clonotype was counted at least ten times. V is TRBV7-2 and J is TRBJ2-7, with 12 bases matching TRBD2. This CDR3 spans 17 amino acids. J was trimmed by 4 bases and V by 5 bases; bases with no gene match: 12. Germline CDR1 and CDR2: SGHTA and FQGNSA. CDR3 sequence (DNA): TGTGCCAGCAGCCGCCATGCGACTAGCGGGAGTGTTTACGAGCAGTACTTC. It specifies CASSRHATSGSVYEQYF.